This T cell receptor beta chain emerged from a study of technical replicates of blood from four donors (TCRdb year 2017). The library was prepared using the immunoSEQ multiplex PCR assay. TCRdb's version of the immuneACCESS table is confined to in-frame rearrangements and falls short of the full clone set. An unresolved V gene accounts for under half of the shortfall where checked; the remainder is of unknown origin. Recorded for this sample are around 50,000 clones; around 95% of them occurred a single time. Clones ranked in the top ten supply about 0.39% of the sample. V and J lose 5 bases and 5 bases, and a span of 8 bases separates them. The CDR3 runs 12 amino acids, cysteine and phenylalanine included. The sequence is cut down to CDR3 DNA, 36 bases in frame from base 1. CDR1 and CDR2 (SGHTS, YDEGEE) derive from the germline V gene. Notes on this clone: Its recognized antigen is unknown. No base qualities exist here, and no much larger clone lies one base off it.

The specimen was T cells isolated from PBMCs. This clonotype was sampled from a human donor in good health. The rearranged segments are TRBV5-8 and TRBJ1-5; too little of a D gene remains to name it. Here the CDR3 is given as CASSFRDQPQHF. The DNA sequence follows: TGTGCCAGCAGTTTTCGTGATCAGCCCCAGCATTTT.